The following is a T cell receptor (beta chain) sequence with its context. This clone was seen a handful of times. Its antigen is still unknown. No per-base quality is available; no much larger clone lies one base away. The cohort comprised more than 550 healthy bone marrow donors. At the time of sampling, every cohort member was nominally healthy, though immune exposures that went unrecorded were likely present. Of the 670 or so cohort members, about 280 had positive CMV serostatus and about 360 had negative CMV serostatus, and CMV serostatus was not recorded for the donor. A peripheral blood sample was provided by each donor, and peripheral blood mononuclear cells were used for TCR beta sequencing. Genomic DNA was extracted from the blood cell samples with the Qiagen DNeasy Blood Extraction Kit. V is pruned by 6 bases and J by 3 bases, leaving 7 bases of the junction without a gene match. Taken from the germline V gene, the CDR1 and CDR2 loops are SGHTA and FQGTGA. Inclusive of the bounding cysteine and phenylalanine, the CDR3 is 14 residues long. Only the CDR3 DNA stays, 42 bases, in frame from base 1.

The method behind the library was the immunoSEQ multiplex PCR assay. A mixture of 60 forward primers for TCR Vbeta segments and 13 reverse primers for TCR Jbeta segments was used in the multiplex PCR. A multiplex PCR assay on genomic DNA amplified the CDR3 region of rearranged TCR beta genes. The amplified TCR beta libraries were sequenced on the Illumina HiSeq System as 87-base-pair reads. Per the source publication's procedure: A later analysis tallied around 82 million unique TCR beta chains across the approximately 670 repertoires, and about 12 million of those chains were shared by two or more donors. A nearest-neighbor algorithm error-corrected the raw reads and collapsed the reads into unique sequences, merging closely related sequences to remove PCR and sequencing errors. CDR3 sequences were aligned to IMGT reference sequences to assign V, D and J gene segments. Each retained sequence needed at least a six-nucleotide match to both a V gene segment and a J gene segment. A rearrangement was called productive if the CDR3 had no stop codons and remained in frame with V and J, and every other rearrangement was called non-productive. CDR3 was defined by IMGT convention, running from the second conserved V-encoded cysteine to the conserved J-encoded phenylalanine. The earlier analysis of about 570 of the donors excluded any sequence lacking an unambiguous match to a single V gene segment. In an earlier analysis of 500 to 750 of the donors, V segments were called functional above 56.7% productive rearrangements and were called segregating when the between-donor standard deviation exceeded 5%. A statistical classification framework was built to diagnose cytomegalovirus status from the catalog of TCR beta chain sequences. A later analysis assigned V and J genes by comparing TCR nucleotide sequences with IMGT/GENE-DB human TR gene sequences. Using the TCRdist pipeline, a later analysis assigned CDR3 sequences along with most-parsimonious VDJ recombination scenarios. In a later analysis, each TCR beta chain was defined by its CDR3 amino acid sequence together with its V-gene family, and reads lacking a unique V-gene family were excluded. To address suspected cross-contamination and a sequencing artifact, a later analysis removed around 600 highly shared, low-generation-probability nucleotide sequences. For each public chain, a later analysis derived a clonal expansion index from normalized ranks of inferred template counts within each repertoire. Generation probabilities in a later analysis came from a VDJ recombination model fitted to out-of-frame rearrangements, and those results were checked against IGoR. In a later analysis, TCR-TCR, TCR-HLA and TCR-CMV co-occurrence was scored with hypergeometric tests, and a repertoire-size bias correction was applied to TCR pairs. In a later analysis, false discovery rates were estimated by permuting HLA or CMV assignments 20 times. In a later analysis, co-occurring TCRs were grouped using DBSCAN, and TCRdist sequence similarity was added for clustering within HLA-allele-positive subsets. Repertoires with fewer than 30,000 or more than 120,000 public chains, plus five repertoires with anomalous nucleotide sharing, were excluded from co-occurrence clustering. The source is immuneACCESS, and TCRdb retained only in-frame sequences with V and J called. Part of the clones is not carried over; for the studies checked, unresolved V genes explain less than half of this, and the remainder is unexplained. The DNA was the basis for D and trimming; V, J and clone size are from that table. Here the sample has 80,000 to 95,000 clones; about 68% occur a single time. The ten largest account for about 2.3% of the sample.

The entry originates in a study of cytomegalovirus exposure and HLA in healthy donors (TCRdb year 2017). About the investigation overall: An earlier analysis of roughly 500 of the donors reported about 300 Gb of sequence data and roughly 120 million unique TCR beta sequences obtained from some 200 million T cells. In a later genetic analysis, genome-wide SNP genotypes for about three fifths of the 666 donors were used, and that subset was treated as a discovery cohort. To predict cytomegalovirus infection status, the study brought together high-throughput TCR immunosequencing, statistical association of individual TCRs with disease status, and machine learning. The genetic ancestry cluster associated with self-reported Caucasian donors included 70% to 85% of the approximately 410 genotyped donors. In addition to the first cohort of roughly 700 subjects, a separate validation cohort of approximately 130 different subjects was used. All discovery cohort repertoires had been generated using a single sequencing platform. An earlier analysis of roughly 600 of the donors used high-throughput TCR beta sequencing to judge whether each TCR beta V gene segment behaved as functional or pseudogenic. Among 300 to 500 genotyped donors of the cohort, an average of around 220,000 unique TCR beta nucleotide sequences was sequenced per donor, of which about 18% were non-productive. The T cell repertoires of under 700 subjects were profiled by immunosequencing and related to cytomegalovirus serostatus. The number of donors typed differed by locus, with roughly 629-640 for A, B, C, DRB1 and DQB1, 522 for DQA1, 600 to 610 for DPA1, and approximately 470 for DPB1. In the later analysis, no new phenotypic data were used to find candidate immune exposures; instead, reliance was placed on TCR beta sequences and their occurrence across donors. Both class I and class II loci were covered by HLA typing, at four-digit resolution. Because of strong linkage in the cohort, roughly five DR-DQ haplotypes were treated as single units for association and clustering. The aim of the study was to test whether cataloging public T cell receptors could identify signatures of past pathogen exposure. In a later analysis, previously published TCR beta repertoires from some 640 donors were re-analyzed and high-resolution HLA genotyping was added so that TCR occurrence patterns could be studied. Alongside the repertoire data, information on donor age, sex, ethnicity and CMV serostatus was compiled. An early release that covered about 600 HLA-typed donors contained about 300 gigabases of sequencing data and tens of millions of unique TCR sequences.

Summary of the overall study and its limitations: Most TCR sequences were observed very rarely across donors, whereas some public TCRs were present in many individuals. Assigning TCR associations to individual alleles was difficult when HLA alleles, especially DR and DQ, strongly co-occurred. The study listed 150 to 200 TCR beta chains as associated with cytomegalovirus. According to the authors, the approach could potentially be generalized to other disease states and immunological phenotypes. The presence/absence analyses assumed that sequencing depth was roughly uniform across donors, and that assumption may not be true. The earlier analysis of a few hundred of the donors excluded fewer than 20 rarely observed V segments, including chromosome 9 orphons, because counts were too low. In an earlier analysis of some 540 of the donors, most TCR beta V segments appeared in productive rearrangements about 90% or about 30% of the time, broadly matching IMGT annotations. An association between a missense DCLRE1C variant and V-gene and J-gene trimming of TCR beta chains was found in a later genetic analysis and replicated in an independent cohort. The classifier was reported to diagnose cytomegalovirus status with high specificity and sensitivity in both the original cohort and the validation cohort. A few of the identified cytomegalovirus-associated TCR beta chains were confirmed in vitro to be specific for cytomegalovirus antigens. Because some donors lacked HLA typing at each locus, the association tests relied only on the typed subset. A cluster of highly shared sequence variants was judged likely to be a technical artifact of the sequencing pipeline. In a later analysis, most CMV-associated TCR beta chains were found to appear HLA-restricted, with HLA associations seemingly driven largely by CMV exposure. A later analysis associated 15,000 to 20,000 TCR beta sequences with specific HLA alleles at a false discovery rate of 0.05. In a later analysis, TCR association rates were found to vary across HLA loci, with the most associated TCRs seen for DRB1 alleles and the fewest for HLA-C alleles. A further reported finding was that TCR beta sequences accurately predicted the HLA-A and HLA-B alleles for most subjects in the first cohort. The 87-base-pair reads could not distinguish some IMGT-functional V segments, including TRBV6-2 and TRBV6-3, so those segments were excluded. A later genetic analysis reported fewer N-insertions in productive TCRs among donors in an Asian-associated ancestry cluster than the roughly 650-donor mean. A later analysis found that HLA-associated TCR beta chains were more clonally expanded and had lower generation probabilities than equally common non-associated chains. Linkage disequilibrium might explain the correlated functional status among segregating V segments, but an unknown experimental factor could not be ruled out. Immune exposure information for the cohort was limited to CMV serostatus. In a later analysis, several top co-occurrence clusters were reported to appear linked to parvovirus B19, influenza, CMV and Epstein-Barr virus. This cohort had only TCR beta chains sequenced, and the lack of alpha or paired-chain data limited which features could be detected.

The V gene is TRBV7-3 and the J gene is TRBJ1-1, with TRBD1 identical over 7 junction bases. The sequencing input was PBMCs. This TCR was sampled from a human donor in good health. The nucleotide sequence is TGTGCCAGCAGAGACAGGGTTCATGACACTGAAGCTTTCTTT. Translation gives CASRDRVHDTEAFF.